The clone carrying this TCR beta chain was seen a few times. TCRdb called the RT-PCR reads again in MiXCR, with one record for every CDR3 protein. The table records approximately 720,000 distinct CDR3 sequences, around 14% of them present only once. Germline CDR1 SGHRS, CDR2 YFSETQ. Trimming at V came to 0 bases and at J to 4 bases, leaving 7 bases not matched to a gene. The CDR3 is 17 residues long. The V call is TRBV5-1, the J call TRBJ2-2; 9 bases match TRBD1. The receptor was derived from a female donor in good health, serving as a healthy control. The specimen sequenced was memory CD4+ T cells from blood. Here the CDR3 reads CASSLAAGTGLTGELFF. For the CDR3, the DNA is TGCGCCAGCAGCTTGGCCGCCGGGACAGGGCTCACCGGGGAGCTGTTTTTT. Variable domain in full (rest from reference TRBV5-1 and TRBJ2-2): KAGVTQTPRYLIKTRGQQVTLSCSPISGHRSVSWYQQTPGQGLQFLFEYFSETQRNKGNFPGRFSGRQFSNSRSEMNVSTLELGDSALYLCASSLAAGTGLTGELFFGEGSRLTVL.